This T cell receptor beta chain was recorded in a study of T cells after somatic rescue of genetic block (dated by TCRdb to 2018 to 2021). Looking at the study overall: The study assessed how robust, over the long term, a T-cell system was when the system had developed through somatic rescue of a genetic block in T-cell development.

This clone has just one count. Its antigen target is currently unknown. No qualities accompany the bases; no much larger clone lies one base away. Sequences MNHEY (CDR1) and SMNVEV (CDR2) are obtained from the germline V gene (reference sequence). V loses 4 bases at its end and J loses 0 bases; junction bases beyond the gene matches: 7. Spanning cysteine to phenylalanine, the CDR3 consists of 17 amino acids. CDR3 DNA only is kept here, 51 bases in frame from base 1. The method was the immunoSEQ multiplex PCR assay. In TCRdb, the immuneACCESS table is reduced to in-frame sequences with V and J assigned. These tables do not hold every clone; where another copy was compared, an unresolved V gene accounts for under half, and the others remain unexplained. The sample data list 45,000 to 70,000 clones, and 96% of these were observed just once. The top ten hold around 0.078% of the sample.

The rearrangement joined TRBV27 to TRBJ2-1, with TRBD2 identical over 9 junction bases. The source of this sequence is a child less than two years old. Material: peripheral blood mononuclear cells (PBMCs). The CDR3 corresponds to CASSSRRSGSSYNEQFF. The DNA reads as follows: TGTGCCAGCAGTTCCAGACGTAGCGGGAGCTCCTACAATGAGCAGTTCTTC.